The 28 T cell receptor beta chains below all came from one sample that was sequenced in a study of T cell changes during pregnancy in multiple sclerosis. The method was immunoSEQ multiplex PCR; TCRdb's version includes in-frame clones alone and lacks a portion of them. The data show some 93,000 clones, with roughly 89% seen just once and 1.5% to 2% held by the top ten. The sequencing used peripheral blood, collected after pregnancy. The receptor source for this set is a female donor in good health, enrolled as a control in a pregnancy study.

The chain employs TRBV18 and TRBJ2-7; D unresolved. There are 15 residues in the CDR3. Germline values: CDR1 KGHSH, CDR2 LQKENI. Trimming pared 3 bases from V and 3 bases from J, leaving 15 bases between. The CDR3 DNA reads as TGTGCCAGCTCACCCGGCGCCGACACGAACTACGAGCAGTACTTC. This sequence encodes CASSPGADTNYEQYF. Filled out from reference TRBV18 and TRBJ2-7, the complete variable domain reads NAGVMQNPRHLVRRRGQEARLRCSPMKGHSHVYWYRQLPEEGLKFMVYLQKENIIDESGMPKERFSAEFPKEGPSILRIQQVVRGDSAAYFCASSPGADTNYEQYFGPGTRLTVT.

This clone was seen only once. V and J are TRBV5-1 and TRBJ2-6, with 8 bases that match TRBD2. Germline V CDR1 and CDR2: SGHRS, YFSETQ. The V segment lost 3 bases and the J segment 2 bases; nucleotides outside the gene matches: 4. The CDR3 contains 16 residues. CDR3 sequence reads: CASSSGGGAGANVLTF. The CDR3 bases are TGCGCCAGCAGCTCGGGAGGGGGAGCTGGGGCCAACGTCCTGACTTTC.

This rearrangement joins TRBV7-9 to TRBJ2-1; 9 nucleotides agree with TRBD1. CDR3 length: 14 amino acids. Looked up from germline, CDR1 is SEHNR and CDR2 is FQNEAQ (reference sequence). J was trimmed by 7 bases and V by 11 bases; bases with no gene match: 12. The CDR3 is CASTGQGLMNEQFF. For the CDR3, the DNA is TGTGCCTCTACGGGACAGGGTCTGATGAATGAGCAGTTCTTC.

The chain joins TRBV30 to TRBJ1-1; 9 bases are shared with TRBD1. CDR3 size: 13 residues. CDR1 and CDR2 from the germline V gene are GTSNPN and SVGIG (reference sequence). CDR3 nucleotide sequence: TGTGCTATACAGGGGGCCCGTAACACTGAAGCTTTCTTT. Protein sequence: CAIQGARNTEAFF.

The CDR3 nucleotides are TGTGCCAGCAGCCATATAGCGGGGTTAATGGAGACCCAGTACTTC. The encoded protein is CASSHIAGLMETQYF. This chain uses TRBV14 with TRBJ2-5; 8 bases are a match to TRBD2. Looked up from germline, CDR1 is SGHDN and CDR2 is FVKESK. The CDR3 sequence is 15 residues long. Unmatched junction bases numbered 8, after V lost 3 bases and J lost 5 bases.

The gene calls are TRBV20-1 and TRBJ2-1; D not certain. Per the germline V gene, CDR1 is DFQATT and CDR2 is SNEGSKA (reference sequence). The CDR3 has 10 amino acids. With 3 bases removed from V and 6 bases from J, the gap between germline ends came to 3 bases. The CDR3 loop reads CSARANEQFF. The CDR3 region has the DNA TGCAGTGCTAGGGCCAATGAGCAGTTCTTC.

The gene calls are TRBV28 and TRBJ1-4; D may be TRBD1 (5 bases). The CDR3 has 15 residues. V dropped 3 bases and J dropped 8 bases, with 16 bases sitting between them. Germline V gene data show CDR1 as MDHEN and CDR2 as SYDVKM. CDR3 DNA: TGTGCCAGCAGTTTCGTAGGGGCAAGAAAGGAAAAACTGTTTTTT. Translating it yields CASSFVGARKEKLFF.

The CDR3 coding sequence is TGTGCCAGCAGTTACTCGATTCCGGACAGGGGATACGAGCAGTACTTC. Encoded protein: CASSYSIPDRGYEQYF. The V call is TRBV6-5, the J call TRBJ2-7, with TRBD1 matching over 9 bases. The V gene's germline CDR1 is MNHEY and CDR2 SVGAGI. The trim removed 0 bases at V and 4 bases at J, leaving 7 bases unmatched. This CDR3 comprises 16 residues.

CDR3 residues: CASSPGASGGSNEQFF. CDR3 coding DNA: TGTGCCAGCAGCCCAGGGGCTAGCGGGGGGTCCAATGAGCAGTTCTTC. The chain links TRBV13 to TRBJ2-1, with 11 bases lining up with TRBD2. The trim removed 5 bases at V and 6 bases at J, leaving 9 bases unmatched. The CDR3 is 16 amino acids. Germline CDR1 PRHDT, CDR2 FYEKMQ (reference sequence).

The V gene is TRBV10-3, the J gene TRBJ1-3; 10 bases are a match to TRBD1. The CDR3 extends over 17 amino acids. CDR1 is ENHRY, CDR2 SYGVKD, per germline. With 6 bases clipped from V and 0 bases from J, the junction kept 8 bases outside the gene matches. CDR3 region: CAIRAGTGAISGNTIYF. CDR3 bases: TGTGCCATCAGAGCCGGGACAGGGGCAATCTCTGGAAACACCATATATTTT.

This clone came up once. The chain recombines TRBV7-6 with TRBJ2-1, with 7 bases fitting TRBD2. The CDR3 is 14 amino acids. V shed 0 bases, J shed 8 bases, and the junction held 4 bases outside the gene matches. In germline, CDR1 is SGHVS, CDR2 FNYEAQ. In DNA, the CDR3 is TGTGCCAGCAGCTTAGCGGGGGGGATTCATGAGCAGTTCTTC. This gives the protein CASSLAGGIHEQFF.

This clone was recorded a few times. V usage is TRBV30 and J usage is TRBJ1-1; D call uncertain. V was trimmed by 3 bases and J by 1 base, leaving 9 bases between them. Germline V lookup: CDR1 GTSNPN, CDR2 SVGIG (reference sequence). This CDR3 is built from 13 residues. The CDR3 region has the DNA TGTGCCTGGAGCCCGGGAGGGAACACTGAAGCTTTCTTT. It is translated as CAWSPGGNTEAFF.

CDR3 nucleotides: TGCAGCGTTGAAGATCCGGGGTGGGAGAACACTGAAGCTTTCTTT. Translation gives CSVEDPGWENTEAFF. The rearrangement joins TRBV29-1 to TRBJ1-1; D call uncertain. Germline CDR1 and CDR2: SQVTM and ANQGSEA. Trimming left V 0 bases short and J 1 base short, with 12 bases between. The CDR3 totals 15 residues. Full variable domain (remainder filled in from reference TRBV29-1 and TRBJ1-1): SAVISQKPSRDICQRGTSLTIQCQVDSQVTMMFWYRQQPGQSLTLIATANQGSEATYESGFVIDKFPISRPNLTFSTLTVSNMSPEDSSIYLCSVEDPGWENTEAFFGQGTRLTVV.

This chain uses TRBV2 with TRBJ2-7; D ambiguous. This CDR3 has 11 residues. CDR1 is SNHLY and CDR2 is FYNNEI in the germline V gene. V lost 7 bases and J lost 6, with 10 bases in between. The CDR3 DNA follows: TGTGCCAGCATTCGATCTAGCGAGCAGTACTTC. Translating it yields CASIRSSEQYF.

The chain links TRBV9 to TRBJ2-5; D is unresolved. V lost 0 bases, J lost 4 bases, and 13 bases lay in between. Germline CDR1 is SGDLS and CDR2 is YYNGEE. CDR3 length: 15 amino acids. The CDR3 here is CASSVEVRGVETQYF. The CDR3 DNA follows: TGTGCCAGCAGCGTAGAAGTTCGAGGAGTAGAGACCCAGTACTTC.

This chain uses TRBV5-6 with TRBJ1-1; possibly TRBD1 for D (5 bases). The CDR3 is 12 residues long. The V and J ends lost 2 bases and 10 bases respectively, with 12 bases between them. The germline gives CDR1 SGHDT, CDR2 YYEEEE. CDR3 sequence: CASSLGVQAAFF. CDR3 sequence (DNA): TGTGCCAGCAGCTTAGGGGTGCAGGCAGCTTTCTTT.

The chain recombines TRBV5-1 with TRBJ1-6; 8 nucleotides align to TRBD1. Germline lookup yields CDR1 SGHRS and CDR2 YFSETQ. This CDR3 has 15 amino acids. J was trimmed by 4 bases and V by 4 bases; bases with no gene match: 4. This CDR3 reads CASSPTGVYNSPLHF. The CDR3 DNA follows: TGCGCCAGCAGCCCGACAGGGGTATATAATTCACCCCTCCACTTT. The full variable domain, in which reference TRBV5-1 and TRBJ1-6 provide the parts outside the CDR3, is KAGVTQTPRYLIKTRGQQVTLSCSPISGHRSVSWYQQTPGQGLQFLFEYFSETQRNKGNFPGRFSGRQFSNSRSEMNVSTLELGDSALYLCASSPTGVYNSPLHFGNGTRLTVT.

This clone was recorded only once. This chain connects TRBV4-3 to TRBJ2-1; 9 bases are a match to TRBD2. The CDR3 covers 17 residues. J was trimmed by 2 bases and V by 0 bases; bases with no gene match: 5. Germline lookup yields CDR1 LGHNA and CDR2 YSLEER. The DNA of the CDR3 is TGCGCCAGCAGCCAAGAGGGCCTAGCGGGGACCTACAATGAGCAGTTCTTC. This encodes CASSQEGLAGTYNEQFF.

The V and J genes are TRBV6-6 and TRBJ1-2; 9 bases align to TRBD1. This CDR3 is 15 amino acids long. The germline V gene has CDR1 MNHNY and CDR2 SVGAGI (reference sequence). Germline trimming cut 2 bases from V and 3 bases from J; bases unmatched to any gene: 4. Here the CDR3 DNA reads TGTGCCAGCAGTTACCCGGGACAGGGCTACTATGGCTACACCTTC. It codes for CASSYPGQGYYGYTF.

In DNA form, the CDR3 reads TGTGCCAGCGCCTCATTAAGCGGGCTCTCCTACAATGAGCAGTTCTTC. Residues: CASASLSGLSYNEQFF. This sequence joins TRBV13 and TRBJ2-1, with D possibly matching TRBD2 (6 bases). From germline, CDR1 is PRHDT and CDR2 FYEKMQ (reference sequence). Trimming cost V 8 bases and J 0 bases, with 17 bases left between them. This CDR3 has 16 residues.

The rearrangement uses TRBV7-9 and TRBJ1-1, with D tentatively TRBD1 (6 bases). This CDR3 region has 13 residues. V was pared by 5 bases and J by 4 bases, with 11 bases between. Germline V CDR1 and CDR2: SEHNR, FQNEAQ (reference sequence). The CDR3 here is CASSPTGSTEAFF. In DNA form, the CDR3 reads TGTGCCAGCAGCCCCACAGGGTCCACTGAAGCTTTCTTT.

This sequence joins TRBV27 and TRBJ1-5; D may be TRBD1 (6 bases). The germline V gene has CDR1 MNHEY and CDR2 SMNVEV (reference sequence). The V end lost 4 bases, the J end lost 5 bases, and 12 bases lay between the germline ends. The CDR3 runs to 14 residues. The CDR3 spells CASSSAGAHQPQHF. The CDR3 DNA reads TGTGCCAGCAGTTCGGCAGGGGCCCATCAGCCCCAGCATTTT.

The rearrangement links TRBV7-2 to TRBJ2-3; TRBD2 matches at 13 bases. J lost 1 base, V lost 6 bases, and 1 base had no gene match. The CDR3 consists of 15 residues. CDR1 SGHTA and CDR2 FQGNSA come from the germline V gene. CDR3 DNA: TGTGCCAGCAGGGGACTAGCGGGGCGCACAGATACGCAGTATTTT. It is translated as CASRGLAGRTDTQYF. The complete variable domain, with remaining parts taken from reference TRBV7-2 and TRBJ2-3, reads GAGVSQSPSNKVTEKGKDVELRCDPISGHTALYWYRQSLGQGLEFLIYFQGNSAPDKSGLPSDRFSAERTGGSVSTLTIQRTQQEDSAVYLCASRGLAGRTDTQYFGPGTRLTVL.

The V call is TRBV6-5, the J call TRBJ2-7, with a possible D match to TRBD1 (6 bases). Trimming left V 2 bases short and J 10 bases short, with 12 bases between. The CDR3 runs to 12 residues. Germline V CDR1 and CDR2: MNHEY, SVGAGI. CDR3 coding DNA: TGTGCCAGCAGTTACGAATCCAGGGGACAGTACTTC. It specifies CASSYESRGQYF.

The chain carries TRBV9 and TRBJ2-1; possible D gene TRBD2, 5 bases. The CDR3 is 12 amino acids. With 0 bases removed from V and 7 bases from J, the gap between germline ends came to 5 bases. Germline V gene sequence: CDR1 SGDLS, CDR2 YYNGEE. CDR3 residues: CASSVAGNEQFF. The CDR3 DNA reads TGTGCCAGCAGCGTAGCGGGGAATGAGCAGTTCTTC.

The chain recombines TRBV4-2 with TRBJ2-3; the D is unclear. The germline V and J ends were trimmed by 0 bases and 6 bases, with 4 bases remaining between them. CDR1 is LGHNA and CDR2 is YNFKEQ in the germline V gene. The length of the CDR3 is 12 residues. CDR3 nucleotides: TGTGCCAGCAGCCAAGATCGGGATACGCAGTATTTT. This codes for CASSQDRDTQYF.

The chain links TRBV4-3 to TRBJ2-1; possible D gene TRBD2, 6 bases. The V end was cut by 0 bases, the J end by 9 bases, with 12 bases between. The CDR3 consists of 14 residues. Germline V gives CDR1 LGHNA, CDR2 YSLEER. The CDR3 DNA reads as TGCGCCAGCAGCCAAGATCACGGGGGAGGTGAGCAGTTCTTC. It is translated as CASSQDHGGGEQFF.

This chain uses TRBV19 with TRBJ1-5; 9 bases are a match to TRBD1. Germline V lookup: CDR1 LNHDA, CDR2 SQIVND (reference sequence). Trimming removed 7 bases from V and 6 bases from J; junction bases left unmatched: 16. The CDR3 length is 17 residues. The CDR3 here is CASKVAPGQGVGQPQHF. CDR3 sequence (DNA): TGTGCCAGTAAGGTCGCACCGGGACAGGGAGTCGGTCAGCCCCAGCATTTT.